This T cell receptor (beta chain) was recorded in a study of cytomegalovirus exposure and HLA in healthy donors. The CDR3 is 13 residues long. The V and J ends lost 7 bases and 5 bases respectively, with 15 bases between them. The V gene's germline CDR1 is MNHNY and CDR2 SVGAGI (reference sequence). This clone showed up just a few times. What it binds is unknown. Study-wide results and caveats: The study dropped some indistinguishable V segments, TRBV6-2 and TRBV6-3 among them. Analysis performed later found around 15,000 TCR beta sequences associated with HLA alleles at 0.05 false discovery rate.

PCR employed 60 Vbeta and 13 Jbeta primers. The assay was immunoSEQ multiplex PCR, and TCRdb's table has in-frame clones only and misses some. The table lists 150,000 to 200,000 clones, 75% to 85% of them singletons. This clonotype was sampled from a woman under 30 in good health and CMV-seropositive. The chain carries TRBV6-6 and TRBJ2-7; a possible D gene is TRBD2 (5 bases). The sample consisted of PBMCs. DNA of the CDR3: TGTGCCAGCAAGGTGGGTCCGGGGAACGAGCAGTACTTC. Amino acids: CASKVGPGNEQYF.